The present TCR beta chain was sequenced within a study of blood T cell repertoires in COVID-19. The wider study: Some COVID-19 samples were acute and others convalescent; all came from the United States, Italy and Spain. PBMCs, B-cell-depleted T cells, or T cells were the source of the cDNA or gDNA that made up the material.

Germline assignment: CDR1 MNHEY and CDR2 SMNVEV (reference sequence). After removal of 5 bases from V and 4 bases from J, the junction contained 14 bases not matched to a gene. There are 16 residues in the CDR3. Profiled with immunoSEQ multiplex PCR; TCRdb holds only in-frame clones, not every one. This sample has 270,000 or so clones; around 89% occur once, and the top ten carry approximately 4.2%. The sequenced sample was peripheral blood. The chain couples TRBV27 to TRBJ2-7; 7 nucleotides line up with TRBD1. This clonotype was sampled from a man between 35 and 55 years old with acute or convalescent COVID-19. CDR3 protein: CASSLDRARVGYEQYF. DNA of the CDR3: TGTGCCAGCAGTCTCGACAGGGCCAGGGTGGGATACGAGCAGTACTTC.